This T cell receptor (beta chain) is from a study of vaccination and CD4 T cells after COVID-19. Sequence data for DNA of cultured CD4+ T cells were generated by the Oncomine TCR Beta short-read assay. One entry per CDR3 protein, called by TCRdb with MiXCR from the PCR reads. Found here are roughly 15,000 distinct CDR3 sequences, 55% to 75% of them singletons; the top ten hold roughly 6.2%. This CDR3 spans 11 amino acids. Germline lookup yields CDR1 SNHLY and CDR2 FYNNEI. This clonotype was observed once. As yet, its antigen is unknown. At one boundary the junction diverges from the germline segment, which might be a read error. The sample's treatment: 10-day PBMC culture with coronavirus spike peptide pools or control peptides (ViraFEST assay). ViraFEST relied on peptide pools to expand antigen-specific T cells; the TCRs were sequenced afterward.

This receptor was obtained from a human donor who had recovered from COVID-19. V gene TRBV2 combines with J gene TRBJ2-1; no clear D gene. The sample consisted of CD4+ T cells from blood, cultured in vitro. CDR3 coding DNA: TGTGCCAGCAGTGAGCGGCGGTCGTATCTCTTC. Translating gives CASSERRSYLF.